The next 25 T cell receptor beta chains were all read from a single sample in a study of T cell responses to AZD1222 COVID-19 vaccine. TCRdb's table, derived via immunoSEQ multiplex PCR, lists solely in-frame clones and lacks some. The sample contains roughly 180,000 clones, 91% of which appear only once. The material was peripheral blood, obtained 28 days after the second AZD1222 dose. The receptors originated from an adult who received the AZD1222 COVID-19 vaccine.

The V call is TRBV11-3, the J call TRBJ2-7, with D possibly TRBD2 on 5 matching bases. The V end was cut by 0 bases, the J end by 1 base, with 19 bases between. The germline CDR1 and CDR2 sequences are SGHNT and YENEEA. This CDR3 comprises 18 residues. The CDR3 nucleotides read TGTGCCAGCAGCTTAGATCTCGGGCGTTGGACTTCTTCCTACGAGCAGTACTTC. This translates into CASSLDLGRWTSSYEQYF. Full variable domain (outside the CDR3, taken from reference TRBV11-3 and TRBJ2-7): EAGVVQSPRYKIIEKKQPVAFWCNPISGHNTLYWYLQNLGQGPELLIRYENEEAVDDSQLPKDRFSAERLKGVDSTLKIQPAELGDSAVYLCASSLDLGRWTSSYEQYFGPGTRLTVT.

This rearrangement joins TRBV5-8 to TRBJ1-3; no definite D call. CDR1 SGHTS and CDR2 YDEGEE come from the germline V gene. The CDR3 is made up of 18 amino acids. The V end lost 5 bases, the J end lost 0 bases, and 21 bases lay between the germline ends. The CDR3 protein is CASRPQPGLGDSGNTIYF. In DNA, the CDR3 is TGTGCCAGCAGACCCCAACCCGGGCTAGGAGACTCTGGAAACACCATATATTTT. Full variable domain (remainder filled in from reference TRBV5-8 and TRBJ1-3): EAGVTQSPTHLIKTRGQQATLRCSPISGHTSVYWYQQALGLGLQFLLWYDEGEERNRGNFPPRFSGRQFPNYSSELNVNALELEDSALYLCASRPQPGLGDSGNTIYFGEGSWLTVV.

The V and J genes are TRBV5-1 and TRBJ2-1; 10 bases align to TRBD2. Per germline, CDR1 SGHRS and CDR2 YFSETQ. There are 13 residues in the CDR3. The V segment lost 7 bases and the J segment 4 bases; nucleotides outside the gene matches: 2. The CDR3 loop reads CASGLAVYNEQFF. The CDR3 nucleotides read TGCGCCAGCGGACTAGCGGTATACAATGAGCAGTTCTTC.

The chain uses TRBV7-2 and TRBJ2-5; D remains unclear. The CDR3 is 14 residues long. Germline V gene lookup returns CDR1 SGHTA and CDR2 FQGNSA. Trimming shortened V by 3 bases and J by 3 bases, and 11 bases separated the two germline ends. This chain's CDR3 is CASSLSLAKETQYF. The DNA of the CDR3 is TGTGCCAGCAGCTTGAGTTTGGCGAAAGAGACCCAGTACTTC.

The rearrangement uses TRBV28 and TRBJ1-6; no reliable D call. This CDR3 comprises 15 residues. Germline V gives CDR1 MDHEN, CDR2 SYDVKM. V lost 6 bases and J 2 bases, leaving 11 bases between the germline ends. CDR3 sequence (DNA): TGTGCCAGCAGATCGTTCCGGGCCTATAATTCACCCCTCCACTTT. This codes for CASRSFRAYNSPLHF.

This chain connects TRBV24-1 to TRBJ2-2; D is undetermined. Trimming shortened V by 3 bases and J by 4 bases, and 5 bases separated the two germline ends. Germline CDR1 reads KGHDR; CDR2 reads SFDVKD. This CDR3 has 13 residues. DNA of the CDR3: TGTGCCACCAGTGATGGATTCACCGGGGAGCTGTTTTTT. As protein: CATSDGFTGELFF.

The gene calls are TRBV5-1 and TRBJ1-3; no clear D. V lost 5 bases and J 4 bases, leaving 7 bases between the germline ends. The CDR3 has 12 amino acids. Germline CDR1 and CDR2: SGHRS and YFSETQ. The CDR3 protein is CASSTPGNTIYF. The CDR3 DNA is TGCGCCAGCAGTACCCCCGGAAACACCATATATTTT. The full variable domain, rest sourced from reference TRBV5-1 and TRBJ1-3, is KAGVTQTPRYLIKTRGQQVTLSCSPISGHRSVSWYQQTPGQGLQFLFEYFSETQRNKGNFPGRFSGRQFSNSRSEMNVSTLELGDSALYLCASSTPGNTIYFGEGSWLTVV.

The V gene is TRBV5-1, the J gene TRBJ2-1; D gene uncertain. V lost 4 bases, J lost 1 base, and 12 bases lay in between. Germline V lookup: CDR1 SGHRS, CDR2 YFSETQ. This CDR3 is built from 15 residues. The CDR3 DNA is TGCGCCAGCAGCCGTCCCCGACTTTCCTACAATGAGCAGTTCTTC. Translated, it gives CASSRPRLSYNEQFF.

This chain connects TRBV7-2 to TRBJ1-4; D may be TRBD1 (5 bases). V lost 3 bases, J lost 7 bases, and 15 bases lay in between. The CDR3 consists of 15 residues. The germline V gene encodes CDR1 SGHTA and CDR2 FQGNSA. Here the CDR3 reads CASSFSTGLSEKLFF. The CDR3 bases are TGTGCCAGCAGCTTTTCTACAGGACTGTCTGAAAAACTGTTTTTT.

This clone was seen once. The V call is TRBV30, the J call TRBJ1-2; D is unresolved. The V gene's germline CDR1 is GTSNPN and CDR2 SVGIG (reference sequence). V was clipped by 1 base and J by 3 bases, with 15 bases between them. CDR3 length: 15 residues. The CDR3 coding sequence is TGTGCCTGGAGTGCGACATCCCGAGGTGACTATGGCTACACCTTC. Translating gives CAWSATSRGDYGYTF.

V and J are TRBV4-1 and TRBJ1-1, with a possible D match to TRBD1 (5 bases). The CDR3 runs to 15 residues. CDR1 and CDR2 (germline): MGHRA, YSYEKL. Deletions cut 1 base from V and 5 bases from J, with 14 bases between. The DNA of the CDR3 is TGCGCCAGCAGCCAAGCCGCGGGGGTCGGGACTGAAGCTTTCTTT. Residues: CASSQAAGVGTEAFF.

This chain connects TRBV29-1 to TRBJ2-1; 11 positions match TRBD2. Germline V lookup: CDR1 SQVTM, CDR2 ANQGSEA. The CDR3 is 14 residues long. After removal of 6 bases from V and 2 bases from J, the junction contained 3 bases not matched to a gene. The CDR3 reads CSVEGLAAYNEQFF. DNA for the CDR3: TGCAGCGTCGAGGGACTAGCGGCCTACAATGAGCAGTTCTTC.

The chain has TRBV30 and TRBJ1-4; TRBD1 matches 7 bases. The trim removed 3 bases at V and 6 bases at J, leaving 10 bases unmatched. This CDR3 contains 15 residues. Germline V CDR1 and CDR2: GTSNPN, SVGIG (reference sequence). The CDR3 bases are TGTGCCTGGAGCAAAGGGGGCGCCGACGATGAAAAACTGTTTTTT. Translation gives CAWSKGGADDEKLFF.

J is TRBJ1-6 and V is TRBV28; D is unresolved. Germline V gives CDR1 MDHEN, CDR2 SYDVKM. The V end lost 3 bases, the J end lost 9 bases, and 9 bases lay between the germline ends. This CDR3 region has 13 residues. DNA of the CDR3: TGTGCCAGCAGTTTGCCCTCGGGTTCACCCCTCCACTTT. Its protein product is CASSLPSGSPLHF.

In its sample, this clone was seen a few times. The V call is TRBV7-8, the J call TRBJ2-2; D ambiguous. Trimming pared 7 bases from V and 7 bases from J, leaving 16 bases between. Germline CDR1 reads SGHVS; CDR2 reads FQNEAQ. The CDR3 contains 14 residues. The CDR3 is CASTGPTNGGELFF. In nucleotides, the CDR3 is TGTGCCAGCACCGGACCCACCAATGGCGGGGAGCTGTTTTTT.

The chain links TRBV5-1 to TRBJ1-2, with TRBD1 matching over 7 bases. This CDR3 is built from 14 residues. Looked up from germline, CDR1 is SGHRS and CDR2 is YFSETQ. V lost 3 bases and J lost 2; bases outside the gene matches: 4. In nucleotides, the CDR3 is TGCGCCAGCAGCTCCCGACAGGGAAACTATGGCTACACCTTC. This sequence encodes CASSSRQGNYGYTF.

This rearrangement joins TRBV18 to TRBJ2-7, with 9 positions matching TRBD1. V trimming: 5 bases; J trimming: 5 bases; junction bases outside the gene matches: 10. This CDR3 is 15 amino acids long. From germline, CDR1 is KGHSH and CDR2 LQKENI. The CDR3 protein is CASSASRDRDHEQYF. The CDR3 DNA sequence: TGTGCCAGCTCAGCGTCCCGGGACAGGGACCACGAGCAGTACTTC.

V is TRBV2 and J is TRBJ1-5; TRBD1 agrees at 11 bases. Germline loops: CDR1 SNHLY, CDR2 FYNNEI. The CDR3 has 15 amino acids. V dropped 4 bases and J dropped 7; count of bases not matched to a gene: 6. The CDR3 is CASSGTGGERQPQHF. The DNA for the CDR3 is TGTGCCAGCAGTGGGACAGGGGGCGAGCGGCAGCCCCAGCATTTT.

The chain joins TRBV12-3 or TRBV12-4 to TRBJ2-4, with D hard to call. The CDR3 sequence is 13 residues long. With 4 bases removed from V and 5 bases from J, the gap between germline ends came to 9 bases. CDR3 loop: CASSSSDQNIQYF. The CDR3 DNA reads TGTGCCAGCAGTTCCTCAGACCAAAACATTCAGTACTTC.

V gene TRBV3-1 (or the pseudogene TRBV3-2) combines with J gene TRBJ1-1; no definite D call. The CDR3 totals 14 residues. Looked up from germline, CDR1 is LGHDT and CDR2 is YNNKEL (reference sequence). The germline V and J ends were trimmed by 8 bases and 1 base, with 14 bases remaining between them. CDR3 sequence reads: CASAEAPKNTEAFF. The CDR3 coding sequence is TGTGCCAGCGCCGAGGCCCCGAAGAACACTGAAGCTTTCTTT.

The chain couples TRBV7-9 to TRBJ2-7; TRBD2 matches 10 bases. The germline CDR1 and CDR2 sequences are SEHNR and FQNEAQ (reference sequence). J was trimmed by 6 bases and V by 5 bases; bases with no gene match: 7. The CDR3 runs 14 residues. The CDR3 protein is CASSQREGPSEQYF. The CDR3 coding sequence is TGTGCCAGCAGCCAGCGGGAGGGCCCGTCCGAGCAGTACTTC.

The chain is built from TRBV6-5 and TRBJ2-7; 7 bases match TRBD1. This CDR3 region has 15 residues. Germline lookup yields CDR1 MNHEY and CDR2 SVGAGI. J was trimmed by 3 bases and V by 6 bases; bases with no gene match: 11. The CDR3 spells CASRINRGQVYEQYF. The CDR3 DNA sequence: TGTGCCAGCAGGATAAACAGGGGTCAAGTCTACGAGCAGTACTTC.

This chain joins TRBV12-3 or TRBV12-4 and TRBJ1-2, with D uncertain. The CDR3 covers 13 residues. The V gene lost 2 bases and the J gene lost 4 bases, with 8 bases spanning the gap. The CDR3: CASSLNSIYGYTF. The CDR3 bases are TGTGCCAGCAGTTTAAACAGCATCTATGGCTACACCTTC.

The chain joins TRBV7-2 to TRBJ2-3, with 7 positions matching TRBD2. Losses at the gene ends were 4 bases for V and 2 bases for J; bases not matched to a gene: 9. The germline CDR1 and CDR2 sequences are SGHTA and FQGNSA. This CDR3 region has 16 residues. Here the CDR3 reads CASSSGLVWSTDTQYF. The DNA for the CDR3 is TGTGCCAGCAGCTCCGGACTAGTCTGGTCCACAGATACGCAGTATTTT.

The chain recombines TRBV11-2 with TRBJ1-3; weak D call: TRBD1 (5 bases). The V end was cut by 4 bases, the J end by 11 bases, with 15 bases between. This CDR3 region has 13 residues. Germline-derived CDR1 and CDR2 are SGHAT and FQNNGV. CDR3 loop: CASSSDQGTAIYF. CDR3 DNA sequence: TGTGCCAGCAGCTCCGACCAGGGTACGGCCATATATTTT.